This entry lists 21 T cell receptor beta chains sequenced from one sample in a study of technical replicates of blood from a handful of donors (dated by TCRdb to the late 2010s). The method was the immunoSEQ multiplex PCR assay. Held by TCRdb, this immuneACCESS table contains in-frame sequences only and omits some clones. Under half of the omission traces to an unresolved V gene where checked; the cause of the rest is unknown. The sample table contains about 89,000 clones; only one count was recorded for approximately 94% of them. The ten largest clones add up to about 0.22% of the sample. Sequencing was done on a sample of T cells isolated from PBMCs. Receptor source: a human donor in good health.

The chain employs TRBV5-5 and TRBJ2-7, with 9 nucleotides matching TRBD2. Losses at the gene ends were 4 bases for V and 2 bases for J; bases not matched to a gene: 13. The CDR3 has 17 residues. Germline V CDR1 and CDR2: SGHKS, YYEKEE (reference sequence). The CDR3 spells CASSHERLAGTAYEQYF. Here the CDR3 DNA reads TGTGCCAGCAGCCATGAAAGGCTAGCGGGGACTGCCTACGAGCAGTACTTC.

The J gene is TRBJ2-3, the V gene TRBV2; possibly TRBD2 for D (7 bases). This CDR3 has 15 residues. The V and J ends lost 6 bases and 2 bases respectively, with 15 bases between them. Per germline, CDR1 SNHLY and CDR2 FYNNEI. CDR3 sequence (DNA): TGTGCCAGCAGGGCACCGGGGGGCTACACAGATACGCAGTATTTT. Protein sequence: CASRAPGGYTDTQYF.

The chain carries TRBV7-9 and TRBJ1-2, with TRBD1 as a possible D gene (5 bases). Trimming removed 2 bases at V and 9 bases at J, with 16 bases between. The germline gives CDR1 SEHNR, CDR2 FQNEAQ (reference sequence). This CDR3 is 14 amino acids long. CDR3 DNA sequence: TGTGCCAGCAGCTTATCGTCAGGGTTTTTGAGCTACACCTTC. This translates into CASSLSSGFLSYTF.

The CDR3 region is CASSVTGGRGPSGNTIYF. The CDR3, as DNA: TGTGCCAGCAGCGTAACCGGGGGAAGGGGACCCTCTGGAAACACCATATATTTT. The chain carries TRBV9 and TRBJ1-3; a possible D gene is TRBD1 (5 bases). This CDR3 has 18 amino acids. In germline, CDR1 is SGDLS, CDR2 YYNGEE. V shed 1 base and J shed 0 bases, with 17 bases lying between them.

The V gene is TRBV7-2, the J gene TRBJ2-7; 7 bases line up with TRBD2. V gave up 5 bases and J gave up 2 bases; unmatched junction bases: 6. CDR1 is SGHTA, CDR2 FQGNSA, per germline. The CDR3 has 14 residues. The CDR3 sequence is CASSTGTTAYEQYF. In nucleotides, the CDR3 is TGTGCCAGCAGCACCGGGACTACCGCCTACGAGCAGTACTTC.

This clone was observed a single time. This sequence joins TRBV28 and TRBJ2-1, with 10 bases lining up with TRBD1. The CDR3 has 17 residues. Germline V CDR1 and CDR2: MDHEN, SYDVKM. The CDR3 bases are TGTGCTCTCTCCGGGACAGGGGCCCTTGGCTCCTACAATGAGCAGTTCTTC. This gives the protein CALSGTGALGSYNEQFF.

This chain connects TRBV2 to TRBJ2-7; possible D gene TRBD2, 6 bases. There are 16 residues in the CDR3. The V gene's germline CDR1 is SNHLY and CDR2 FYNNEI. The V and J ends lost 1 base and 3 bases respectively, with 16 bases between them. CDR3 region: CASSEDAGLSRYEQYF. In nucleotides, the CDR3 is TGTGCCAGCAGTGAAGATGCGGGGCTTTCTCGCTACGAGCAGTACTTC. Using reference TRBV2 and TRBJ2-7 for the parts outside the CDR3, the full variable domain is EPEVTQTPSHQVTQMGQEVILRCVPISNHLYFYWYRQILGQKVEFLVSFYNNEISEKSEIFDDQFSVERPDGSNFTLKIRSTKLEDSAMYFCASSEDAGLSRYEQYFGPGTRLTVT.

This chain connects TRBV7-9 to TRBJ2-5, with D unresolved. The V gene lost 5 bases and the J gene lost 1 base, with 5 bases spanning the gap. Germline V gene sequence: CDR1 SEHNR, CDR2 FQNEAQ (reference sequence). This CDR3 has 12 residues. DNA of the CDR3: TGTGCCAGCAGCAGCCCCCAAGAGACCCAGTACTTC. This translates into CASSSPQETQYF.

The V and J genes are TRBV5-1 and TRBJ1-4, with 10 bases matching TRBD1. Trimming cost V 0 bases and J 4 bases; bases outside gene matches: 3. The length of the CDR3 is 16 residues. Germline-derived CDR1 and CDR2 are SGHRS and YFSETQ. The CDR3 loop reads CASSLERTGGNEKLFF. The CDR3, as DNA: TGCGCCAGCAGCTTGGAAAGGACAGGGGGTAATGAAAAACTGTTTTTT.

Here the CDR3 DNA reads TGTGCCAGTAGCTATCCCACAAGCGGAGGCTACACCTTC. This encodes CASSYPTSGGYTF. The genes are TRBV19 and TRBJ1-2; D unresolved. Per the germline V gene, CDR1 is LNHDA and CDR2 is SQIVND (reference sequence). This CDR3 is 13 amino acids long. V lost 6 bases, J lost 8 bases, and 16 bases lay in between.

The chain has TRBV7-2 and TRBJ1-5, with 9 bases identical to TRBD1. The V segment lost 0 bases and the J segment 6 bases; nucleotides outside the gene matches: 6. Germline CDR1 and CDR2: SGHTA and FQGNSA. This CDR3 has 16 residues. The CDR3, as DNA: TGTGCCAGCAGCTTAGCCGGACAGGGGAAGGGTCAGCCCCAGCATTTT. Amino acids: CASSLAGQGKGQPQHF.

V gene TRBV11-3 combines with J gene TRBJ2-7; 7 bases match TRBD1. Germline values: CDR1 SGHNT, CDR2 YENEEA. J was trimmed by 4 bases and V by 5 bases; bases with no gene match: 5. The CDR3 totals 13 residues. The CDR3 DNA follows: TGTGCCAGCAGCCTCGGGACAGATTACGAGCAGTACTTC. It codes for CASSLGTDYEQYF. The whole variable domain, remainder taken from reference TRBV11-3 and TRBJ2-7, is EAGVVQSPRYKIIEKKQPVAFWCNPISGHNTLYWYLQNLGQGPELLIRYENEEAVDDSQLPKDRFSAERLKGVDSTLKIQPAELGDSAVYLCASSLGTDYEQYFGPGTRLTVT.

CDR3: CASSSGQYFYGYTF. DNA for the CDR3: TGTGCCAGCAGTTCCGGACAGTACTTTTATGGCTACACCTTC. V and J are TRBV6-5 and TRBJ1-2; tentatively, D is TRBD1 (6 bases). Per germline, CDR1 MNHEY and CDR2 SVGAGI. V dropped 4 bases and J dropped 5 bases, with 14 bases sitting between them. This CDR3 region has 14 residues.

This clone came up once. This chain links TRBV7-8 with TRBJ2-1; 8 bases are shared with TRBD1. Germline V gives CDR1 SGHVS, CDR2 FQNEAQ. The V gene end was trimmed by 6 bases and the J gene end by 4 bases; junction bases not matched to a gene: 8. The CDR3 contains 15 residues. The CDR3, as DNA: TGTGCCAGCAGGATGTCAGGGGGCTGGTACAATGAGCAGTTCTTC. It translates to CASRMSGGWYNEQFF.

The chain joins TRBV7-2 to TRBJ2-7, with a weak D call TRBD2 (5 bases). The ends were cut back, 3 bases at V and 3 bases at J, with 12 bases in the middle. This CDR3 comprises 14 residues. The germline V gene has CDR1 SGHTA and CDR2 FQGNSA. This CDR3 reads CASSFLDYRYEQYF. In DNA form, the CDR3 reads TGTGCCAGCAGCTTTCTTGACTACCGCTACGAGCAGTACTTC.

This chain connects TRBV5-1 to TRBJ2-3; a weak D match, TRBD1 (5 bases). The germline gives CDR1 SGHRS, CDR2 YFSETQ. The V and J ends lost 0 bases and 5 bases respectively, with 10 bases between them. The CDR3 is 14 amino acids. The CDR3 nucleotides are TGCGCCAGCAGCTTGGAGGTAGGGGTAGATACGCAGTATTTT. This translates into CASSLEVGVDTQYF.

J is TRBJ1-4 and V is TRBV6-1; 9 bases line up with TRBD1. CDR3 size: 18 residues. Trimming took 4 bases from V and 4 from J; bases not matched to a gene: 13. Germline CDR1 is MNHNS and CDR2 is SASEGT. CDR3 DNA: TGTGCCAGCAGTGGCAGACGGGACAGGGTTTGGCGTAATGAAAAACTGTTTTTT. It yields the protein CASSGRRDRVWRNEKLFF.

Worth noting for this clone: In the same sample, other DNA sequences code for this CDR3. The rearrangement joins TRBV5-1 to TRBJ2-1; TRBD1 agrees at 8 bases. The V segment lost 4 bases and the J segment 0 bases; nucleotides outside the gene matches: 6. Germline CDR1 reads SGHRS; CDR2 reads YFSETQ. The CDR3 sequence is 16 residues long. This chain's CDR3 is CASSLGQGSSYNEQFF. The CDR3 nucleotides are TGCGCCAGCAGCCTCGGACAGGGTAGCTCCTACAATGAGCAGTTCTTC. The full variable domain, rest sourced from reference TRBV5-1 and TRBJ2-1, is KAGVTQTPRYLIKTRGQQVTLSCSPISGHRSVSWYQQTPGQGLQFLFEYFSETQRNKGNFPGRFSGRQFSNSRSEMNVSTLELGDSALYLCASSLGQGSSYNEQFFGPGTRLTVL.

The chain uses TRBV4-1 and TRBJ2-7; 10 nucleotides line up with TRBD2. V dropped 5 bases and J dropped 4; count of bases not matched to a gene: 8. Germline loops: CDR1 MGHRA, CDR2 YSYEKL. The CDR3 spans 15 residues. CDR3 region: CASSTIAGGPYEQYF. The CDR3 DNA is TGCGCCAGCAGCACGATAGCGGGAGGACCGTACGAGCAGTACTTC.

V usage is TRBV6-5 and J usage is TRBJ1-1; TRBD1 matches 7 bases. The V segment lost 3 bases and the J segment 4 bases; nucleotides outside the gene matches: 5. The CDR3 extends over 14 amino acids. The germline gives CDR1 MNHEY, CDR2 SVGAGI. As DNA, the CDR3 is TGTGCCAGCAGTTATAATGCAGGGGGCACTGAAGCTTTCTTT. Translated: CASSYNAGGTEAFF.

The chain has TRBV4-2 and TRBJ2-3, with a weak D call TRBD1 (5 bases). There are 16 residues in the CDR3. V was pared by 1 base and J by 5 bases, with 16 bases between. CDR1 and CDR2 from the germline V gene are LGHNA and YNFKEQ. CDR3 bases: TGTGCCAGCAGCCAAGCGTTTCAGGGCGCAGGAGATACGCAGTATTTT. Translation gives CASSQAFQGAGDTQYF.